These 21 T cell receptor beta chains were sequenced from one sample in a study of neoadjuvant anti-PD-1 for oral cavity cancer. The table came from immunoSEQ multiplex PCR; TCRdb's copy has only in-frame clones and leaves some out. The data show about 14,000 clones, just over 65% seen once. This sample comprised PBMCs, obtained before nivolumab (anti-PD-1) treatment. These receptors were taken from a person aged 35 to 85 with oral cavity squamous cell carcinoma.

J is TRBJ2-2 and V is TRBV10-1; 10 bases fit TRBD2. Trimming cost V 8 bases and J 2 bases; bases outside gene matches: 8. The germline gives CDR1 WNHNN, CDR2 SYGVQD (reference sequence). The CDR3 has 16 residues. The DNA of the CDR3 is TGCGCCAGCCGTGCTAGCGGGGGCCCTAACACCGGGGAGCTGTTTTTT. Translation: CASRASGGPNTGELFF.

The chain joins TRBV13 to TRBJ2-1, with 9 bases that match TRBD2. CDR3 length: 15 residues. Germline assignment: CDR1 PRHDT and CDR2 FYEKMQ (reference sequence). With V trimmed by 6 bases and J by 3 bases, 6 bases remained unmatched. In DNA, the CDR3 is TGTGCCAGCAGGCGACTAGCGGCCCACTACAATGAGCAGTTCTTC. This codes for CASRRLAAHYNEQFF. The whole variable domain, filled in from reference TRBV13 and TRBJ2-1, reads AAGVIQSPRHLIKEKRETATLKCYPIPRHDTVYWYQQGPGQDPQFLISFYEKMQSDKGSIPDRFSAQQFSDYHSELNMSSLELGDSALYFCASRRLAAHYNEQFFGPGTRLTVL.

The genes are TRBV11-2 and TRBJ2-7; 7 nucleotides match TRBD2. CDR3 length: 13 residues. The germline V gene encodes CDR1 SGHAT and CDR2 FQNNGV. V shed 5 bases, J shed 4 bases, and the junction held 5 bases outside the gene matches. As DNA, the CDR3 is TGTGCCAGCAGCCGGGACTATCGGTACGAGCAGTACTTC. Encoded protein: CASSRDYRYEQYF.

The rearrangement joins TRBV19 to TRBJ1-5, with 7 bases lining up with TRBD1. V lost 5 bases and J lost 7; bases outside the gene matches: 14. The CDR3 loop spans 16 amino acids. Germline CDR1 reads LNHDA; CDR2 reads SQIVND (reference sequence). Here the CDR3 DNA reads TGTGCCAGTAGTTATACGGACAGGACCCCTGTACAGCCCCAGCATTTT. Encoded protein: CASSYTDRTPVQPQHF.

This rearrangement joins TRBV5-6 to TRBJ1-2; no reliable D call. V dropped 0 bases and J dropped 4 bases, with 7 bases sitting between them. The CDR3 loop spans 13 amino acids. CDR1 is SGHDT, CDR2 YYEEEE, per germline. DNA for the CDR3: TGTGCCAGCAGCTTGGACCAGTTCTATGGCTACACCTTC. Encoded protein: CASSLDQFYGYTF.

The CDR3 here is CASSQEYLPNTEAFF. CDR3 nucleotides: TGCGCCAGCAGCCAAGAATACCTCCCCAACACTGAAGCTTTCTTT. The J gene is TRBJ1-1, the V gene TRBV4-1; D ambiguous. CDR3 length: 15 residues. Germline loops: CDR1 MGHRA, CDR2 YSYEKL. Trimming removed 0 bases at V and 2 bases at J, with 10 bases between.

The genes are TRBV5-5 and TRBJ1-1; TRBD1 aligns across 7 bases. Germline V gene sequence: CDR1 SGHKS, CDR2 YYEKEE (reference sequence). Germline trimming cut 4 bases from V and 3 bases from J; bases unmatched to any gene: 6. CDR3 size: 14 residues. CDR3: CASSVGQLDTEAFF. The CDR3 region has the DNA TGTGCCAGCAGCGTGGGACAGCTCGACACTGAAGCTTTCTTT. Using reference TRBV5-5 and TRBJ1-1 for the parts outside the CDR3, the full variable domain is DAGVTQSPTHLIKTRGQQVTLRCSPISGHKSVSWYQQVLGQGPQFIFQYYEKEERGRGNFPDRFSARQFPNYSSELNVNALLLGDSALYLCASSVGQLDTEAFFGQGTRLTVV.

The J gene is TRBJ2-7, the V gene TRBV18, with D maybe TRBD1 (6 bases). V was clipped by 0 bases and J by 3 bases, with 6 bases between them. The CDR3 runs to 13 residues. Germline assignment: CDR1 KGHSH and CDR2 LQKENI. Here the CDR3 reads CASSPPTGYEQYF. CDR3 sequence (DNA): TGTGCCAGCTCACCACCGACAGGCTACGAGCAGTACTTC.

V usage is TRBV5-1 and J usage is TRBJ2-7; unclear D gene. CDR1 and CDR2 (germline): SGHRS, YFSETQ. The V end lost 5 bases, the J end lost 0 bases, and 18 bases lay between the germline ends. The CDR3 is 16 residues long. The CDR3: CASRSDPQRSSYEQYF. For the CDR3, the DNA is TGCGCCAGCAGATCAGATCCCCAGAGGAGCTCCTACGAGCAGTACTTC.

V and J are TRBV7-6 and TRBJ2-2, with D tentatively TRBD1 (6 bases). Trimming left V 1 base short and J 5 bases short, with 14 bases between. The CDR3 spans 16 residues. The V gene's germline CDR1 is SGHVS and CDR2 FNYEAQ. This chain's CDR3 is CASSLEGVFGTGELFF. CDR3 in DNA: TGTGCCAGCAGCTTAGAGGGGGTTTTTGGGACCGGGGAGCTGTTTTTT.

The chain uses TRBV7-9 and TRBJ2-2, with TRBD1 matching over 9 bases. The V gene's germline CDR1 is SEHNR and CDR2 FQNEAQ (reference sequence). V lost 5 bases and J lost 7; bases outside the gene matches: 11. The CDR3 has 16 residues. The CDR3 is CASSLSRDRAGGELFF. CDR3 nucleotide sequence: TGTGCCAGCAGCCTCTCCCGGGACAGGGCAGGCGGGGAGCTGTTTTTT.

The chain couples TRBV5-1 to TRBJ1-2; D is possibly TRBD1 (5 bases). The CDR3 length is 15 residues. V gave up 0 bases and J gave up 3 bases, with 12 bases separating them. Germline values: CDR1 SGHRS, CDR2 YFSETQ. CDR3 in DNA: TGCGCCAGCAGCTTGGAAGTGGGCAGGGACTATGGCTACACCTTC. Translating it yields CASSLEVGRDYGYTF.

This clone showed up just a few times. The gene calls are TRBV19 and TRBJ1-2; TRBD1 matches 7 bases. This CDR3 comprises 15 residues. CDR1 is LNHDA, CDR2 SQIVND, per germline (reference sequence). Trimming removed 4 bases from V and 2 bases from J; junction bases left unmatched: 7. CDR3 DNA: TGTGCCAGTAGTACCCGGGACAGTGTCAACTATGGCTACACCTTC. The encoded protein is CASSTRDSVNYGYTF.

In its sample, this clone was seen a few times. DNA for the CDR3: TGTGCCAGCAGCGACGGACAGGGAGGTACTGAAGCTTTCTTT. Protein sequence: CASSDGQGGTEAFF. The chain employs TRBV6-4 and TRBJ1-1, with 8 bases identical to TRBD1. CDR3 length: 14 residues. V shed 6 bases and J 5 bases; nucleotides not matched to a gene: 8. Looked up from germline, CDR1 is MRHNA and CDR2 is SNTAGT.

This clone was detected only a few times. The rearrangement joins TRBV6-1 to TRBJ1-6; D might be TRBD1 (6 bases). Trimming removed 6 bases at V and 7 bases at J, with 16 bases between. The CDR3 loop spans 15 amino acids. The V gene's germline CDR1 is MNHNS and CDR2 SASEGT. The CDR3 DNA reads TGTGCCAGCAGGGCCCTCTCACAGGGAAATTCACCCCTCCACTTT. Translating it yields CASRALSQGNSPLHF.

This CDR3 reads CASSTLVGGTALYNEQFF. Here the CDR3 DNA reads TGTGCCAGCAGCACATTAGTGGGGGGGACAGCTCTCTACAATGAGCAGTTCTTC. This chain links TRBV5-5 with TRBJ2-1; either TRBD1 or TRBD2 may fit D (7 bases each). The CDR3 loop spans 18 amino acids. Germline V gives CDR1 SGHKS, CDR2 YYEKEE (reference sequence). The V gene lost 4 bases and the J gene lost 3 bases, with 23 bases spanning the gap.

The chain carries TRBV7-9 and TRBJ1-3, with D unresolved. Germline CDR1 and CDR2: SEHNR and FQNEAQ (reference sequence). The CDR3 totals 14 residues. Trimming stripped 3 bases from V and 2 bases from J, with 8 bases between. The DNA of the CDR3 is TGTGCCAGCAGCTTGGCCGGGCCTGGAAACACCATATATTTT. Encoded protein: CASSLAGPGNTIYF.

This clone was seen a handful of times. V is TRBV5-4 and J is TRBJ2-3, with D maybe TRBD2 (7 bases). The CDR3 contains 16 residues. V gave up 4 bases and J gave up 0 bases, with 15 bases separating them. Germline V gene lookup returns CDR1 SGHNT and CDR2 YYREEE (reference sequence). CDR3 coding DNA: TGTGCCAGCAGCATGGGTGGGAGGGGGAGCACAGATACGCAGTATTTT. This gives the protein CASSMGGRGSTDTQYF.

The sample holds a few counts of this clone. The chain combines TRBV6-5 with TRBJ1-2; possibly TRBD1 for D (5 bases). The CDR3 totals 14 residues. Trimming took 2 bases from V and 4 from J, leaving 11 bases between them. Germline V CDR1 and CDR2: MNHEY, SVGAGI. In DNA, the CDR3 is TGTGCCAGCAGTTACGATGTGCAGGGCTATGGCTACACCTTC. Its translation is CASSYDVQGYGYTF.

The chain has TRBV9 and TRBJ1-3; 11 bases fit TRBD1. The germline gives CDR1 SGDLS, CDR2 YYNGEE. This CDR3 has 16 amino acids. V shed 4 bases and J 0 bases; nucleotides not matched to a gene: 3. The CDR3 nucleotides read TGTGCCAGCAGCACGGGACAGGGGGTCTCTGGAAACACCATATATTTT. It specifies CASSTGQGVSGNTIYF.

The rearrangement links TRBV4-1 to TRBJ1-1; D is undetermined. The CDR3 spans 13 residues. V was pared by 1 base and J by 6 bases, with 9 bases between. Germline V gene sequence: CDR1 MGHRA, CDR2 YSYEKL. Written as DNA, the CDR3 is TGCGCCAGCAGCCAAGTTAACTACGCTGAAGCTTTCTTT. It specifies CASSQVNYAEAFF.